Shown below are 7 T cell receptor beta chains from a single sample sequenced in a study of cytomegalovirus exposure and HLA in healthy donors. With 60 Vbeta and 13 Jbeta primers, the PCR was carried out. The assay was immunoSEQ multiplex PCR, and TCRdb's table has in-frame clones only and misses some. The data contain some 150,000 clones, 70% to 80% of them singletons. The sequenced sample was PBMCs. The receptors derive from a woman in her thirties or forties in good health and CMV-seronegative.

This sequence joins TRBV5-8 and TRBJ1-1; D unresolved. Trimming shortened V by 5 bases and J by 1 base, and 9 bases separated the two germline ends. This CDR3 contains 13 residues. The V gene's germline CDR1 is SGHTS and CDR2 YDEGEE. The CDR3 sequence: CASSFLRNTEAFF. CDR3 DNA: TGTGCCAGCAGTTTCCTCAGGAACACTGAAGCTTTCTTT.

The rearrangement links TRBV6-6 to TRBJ2-1; a possible D gene is TRBD2 (6 bases). Germline lookup yields CDR1 MNHNY and CDR2 SVGAGI (reference sequence). This CDR3 has 13 amino acids. Trimming removed 2 bases from V and 7 bases from J, with 9 bases in between. CDR3 sequence: CASSYGRLNEQFF. CDR3 DNA: TGTGCCAGCAGTTACGGGAGGCTGAATGAGCAGTTCTTC.

This clone was seen more than once but under ten times. The CDR3, as DNA: TGTGCCAGCAGTGAATTTCCGGGACTCACCTACGAGCAGTACTTC. Its protein is CASSEFPGLTYEQYF. This sequence joins TRBV6-1 and TRBJ2-7; the D gene is possibly TRBD2 (6 bases). Germline values: CDR1 MNHNS, CDR2 SASEGT. The CDR3 has 15 amino acids. V lost 2 bases to trimming and J lost 2 bases, with 13 bases between them.

The chain uses TRBV5-1 and TRBJ1-6, with D possibly TRBD1 on 5 matching bases. The V and J ends lost 0 bases and 10 bases respectively, with 8 bases between them. The CDR3 is 13 amino acids. The germline V gene has CDR1 SGHRS and CDR2 YFSETQ. CDR3 bases: TGCGCCAGCAGCTTGGGGGGGGAGTCACCCCTCCACTTT. This codes for CASSLGGESPLHF.

The chain couples TRBV14 to TRBJ1-6; 7 nucleotides match TRBD1. This CDR3 has 14 residues. Germline CDR1 reads SGHDN; CDR2 reads FVKESK. V shed 8 bases and J 7 bases; nucleotides not matched to a gene: 8. Here the CDR3 DNA reads TGTGCCAGCCAGAGGACAGGCGGCAATTCACCCCTCCACTTT. It codes for CASQRTGGNSPLHF. The full variable domain, its missing parts supplied by reference TRBV14 and TRBJ1-6, is EAGVTQFPSHSVIEKGQTVTLRCDPISGHDNLYWYRRVMGKEIKFLLHFVKESKQDESGMPNNRFLAERTGGTYSTLKVQPAELEDSGVYFCASQRTGGNSPLHFGNGTRLTVT.

J is TRBJ2-2 and V is TRBV11-2; D remains unclear. The CDR3 consists of 12 residues. Trimming took off 7 bases at V and 7 bases at J, with 10 bases between the two ends. Germline CDR1 SGHAT, CDR2 FQNNGV. The CDR3 loop reads CASTTANGELFF. CDR3 DNA sequence: TGTGCCAGCACTACCGCAAACGGGGAGCTGTTTTTT.

The gene calls are TRBV7-2 and TRBJ1-2; D may be TRBD1 (6 bases). Deletions cut 2 bases from V and 14 bases from J, with 18 bases between. There are 13 residues in the CDR3. From germline, CDR1 is SGHTA and CDR2 FQGNSA. CDR3 protein: CASSLSWGGGGTF. DNA for the CDR3: TGTGCCAGCAGCTTAAGTTGGGGAGGGGGAGGGACCTTC.